This T cell receptor beta chain was obtained from a study of radiotherapy plus CTLA-4 blockade in lung cancer. Treatment of patients with chemo-refractory metastatic non-small-cell lung cancer consisted of focal radiation plus CTLA-4 blockade with ipilimumab. CDR3 length: 14 amino acids. J gave up 12 bases and V 4 bases, and 13 bases lay outside the gene matches. Germline values: CDR1 SGHNT, CDR2 YYREEE (reference sequence). In the case of this clone: Antigen unknown.

The table came from immunoSEQ multiplex PCR; TCRdb's copy has only in-frame clones and leaves some out. The data show 90,000 to 130,000 clones, with 81% seen just once and 3% to 4% held by the top ten. Study conclusions and caveats: In blood, after radiotherapy plus ipilimumab, tumor-derived TCR clones expanded. Together with interferon-beta, which increased in serum after radiation, early dynamic changes in blood T cell clones were reportedly the best predictors of response.

This sequence was found in a human donor with non-small cell lung cancer that progressed on radiotherapy plus ipilimumab. Some clones in this sample may be carry-over from other donors' samples. This sample comprised peripheral blood, obtained from a patient treated with radiotherapy plus ipilimumab. V and J are TRBV5-4 and TRBJ2-7; TRBD1 agrees at 10 bases. In DNA form, the CDR3 reads TGTGCCAGCAGCCCCGAGTGGGGACAGGGGCCCTCGTACTTC. Residues: CASSPEWGQGPSYF.